This T cell receptor beta chain was identified in a study of T cells in Graves' hyperthyroidism and ophthalmopathy. The germline V gene encodes CDR1 MDHEN and CDR2 SYDVKM. The CDR3 has 16 residues. Trimming took off 5 bases at V and 2 bases at J, with 19 bases between the two ends. This clonotype has at least ten counts. It was RNA transcripts that yielded the amplified TCR beta CDR3 regions. With the HTBI primer set, the TCR CDR3 went through a first round of RT-PCR. TCRdb itself ran the multiplex PCR reads through MiXCR, one entry per CDR3 protein. The data contain approximately 600,000 distinct CDR3 sequences, roughly 14% of them singletons.

Sample: blood. V gene TRBV28 combines with J gene TRBJ2-7; D remains unclear. The sequence came from a woman aged 40 to 50 with Graves' ophthalmopathy. CDR3 nucleotides: TGTGCCAGCAGTCCCTCTTGGGATGAAGTCACCTACGAGCAGTACTTC. Translation gives CASSPSWDEVTYEQYF.